This TCR beta chain was identified during a study of Graves' ophthalmopathy and Graves' hyperthyroidism. The overall study: In this cohort's terms, stable hyperthyroidism meant no ophthalmopathy by 18 months of follow-up. General study findings and limits: Detected in blood as well were most expanded thyroid clonotypes with frequency above 0.001.

Aged 18 to 65, hyperthyroidism patients had been newly diagnosed, with under 2 months' duration. Exclusion criteria comprised other autoimmune diseases, uncontrolled infections, pregnancy or lactation in patients. This CDR3 spans 14 amino acids. Germline values: CDR1 SEHNR, CDR2 FQNEAQ (reference sequence). V was pared by 9 bases and J by 6 bases, with 10 bases of the junction left unmatched. Turning to this clonotype: The antigen remains unidentified.

The study amplified TCR beta CDR3 regions using RNA transcripts. HTBI-primed RT-PCR formed the first round, and a multiplex PCR formed the second. TCRdb re-called the multiplex PCR reads with MiXCR, one entry per CDR3 protein. In the table there are 450,000 to 600,000 distinct CDR3 sequences, approximately 35% of which are singletons. Sequenced input: peripheral blood or thyroid tissue (not recorded which). This TCR was sampled from an adult man with Graves' hyperthyroidism. V usage is TRBV7-9 and J usage is TRBJ2-2; 7 bases are a match to TRBD2. CDR3 region: CASSRGAGPGELFF. The CDR3, as DNA: TGTGCCAGTAGCCGGGGAGCGGGACCCGGGGAGCTGTTTTTT.